The rows below give T cell receptor beta chains drawn from one sample of a study of blood T cell repertoires in COVID-19. Repertoires were generated with immunoSEQ multiplex PCR, while TCRdb's copy carries only in-frame clones and drops some. Counted here are some 110,000 clones, roughly four fifths occurring once; the ten biggest clones make up 4% to 5.5%. The sample taken for sequencing was peripheral blood. The receptor source for this set is a man between 60 and 70 years old with acute or convalescent COVID-19. The CDR3 runs from the conserved cysteine through the conserved F or W. The D gene is left open where the match is weak. For some rows the clone size is stated as once, few or many, or as a class when expanded; others skip it.

>TRBV12-3/TRBV12-4|NA|NA|TRBJ1-1
TGTGCCAGCAGCCCCCAGAACACTGAAGCTTTCTTT
CASSPQNTEAFF
>TRBV11-2|TRBD2|NA|TRBJ2-1
TGTGCCAGCAGCTTGAGCGGGGGAACCTACAATGAGCAGTTCTTC
CASSLSGGTYNEQFF
>TRBV6-2/TRBV6-3|TRBD2|NA|TRBJ2-3
TGTGCCAGCAGTCCATATCGGACTAGCGGGACAACAGATACGCAGTATTTT
CASSPYRTSGTTDTQYF
>TRBV5-1|NA|NA|TRBJ1-1
TGCGCCAGCAGCTTGAGAGGCGGCGGCACTGAAGCTTTCTTT
CASSLRGGGTEAFF
>TRBV10-2|NA|NA|TRBJ2-1
TGCGCCAGCACCCTTCTGAATGAGCAGTTCTTC
CASTLLNEQFF
>TRBV2|TRBD1|NA|TRBJ1-4
TGTGCCAGCAGGTGGGAACAGGGGCATGAAAAACTGTTTTTT
CASRWEQGHEKLFF
>TRBV18|TRBD2|NA|TRBJ2-2
TGTGCCAGTCCCGGACTAGCGGGAGGGCCAGGCACCGGGGAGCTGTTTTTT
CASPGLAGGPGTGELFF
>TRBV18|TRBD2|once|TRBJ2-7
TGTGCCAGCTCACCACCATCAGCAGGGACTAGACCCTACGAGCAGTACTTC
CASSPPSAGTRPYEQYF
>TRBV5-5|NA|NA|TRBJ1-1
TGTGCCAGCATGCTCCGGCGGTTGAACACTGAAGCTTTCTTT
CASMLRRLNTEAFF
>TRBV5-4|TRBD2|NA|TRBJ2-2
TGTGCCAGCAGTCGCGGGGGGGCCGGGAACGGGGAGCTGTTTTTT
CASSRGGAGNGELFF
>TRBV2|NA|NA|TRBJ1-2
TGTGCCAGCAGTGAGAGGATCTATGGCTACACCTTC
CASSERIYGYTF
>TRBV3-1/TRBV3-2|NA|few|TRBJ1-5
TGTGCCAGCAGCCAAGGGGCAGGGAAATTTCAGCCCCAGCATTTT
CASSQGAGKFQPQHF
>TRBV18|TRBD1|NA|TRBJ1-3
TGTGCCAGCTCACCACAGGGGGCGACTGGAAACACCATATATTTT
CASSPQGATGNTIYF
>TRBV6-2/TRBV6-3|NA|NA|TRBJ1-4
TGTGCCAGCAGTTATGGGCTCTGGACAGAGAGTGAAAAACTGTTTTTT
CASSYGLWTESEKLFF
>TRBV7-3|TRBD2|NA|TRBJ2-5
TGTGCCAGCAGCTTAAAGGGAGGGCGAGAGACCCAGTACTTC
CASSLKGGRETQYF
>TRBV5-4|NA|NA|TRBJ1-1
TGTGCCAGCAGCGGCGGGTGGGTCACTGAAGCTTTCTTT
CASSGGWVTEAFF
>TRBV7-2|NA|few|TRBJ2-2
TGTGCCAGCAGCCCCCAGGGGGGAACCACCGGGGAGCTGTTTTTT
CASSPQGGTTGELFF